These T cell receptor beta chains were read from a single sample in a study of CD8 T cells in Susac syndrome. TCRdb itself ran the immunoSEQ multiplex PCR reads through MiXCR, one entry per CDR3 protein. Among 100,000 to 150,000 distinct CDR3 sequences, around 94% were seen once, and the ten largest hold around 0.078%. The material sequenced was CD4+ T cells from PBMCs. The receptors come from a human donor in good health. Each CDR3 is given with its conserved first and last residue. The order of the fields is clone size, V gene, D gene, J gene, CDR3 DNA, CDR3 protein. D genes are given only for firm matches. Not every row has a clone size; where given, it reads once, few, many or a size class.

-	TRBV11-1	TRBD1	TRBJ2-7	TGTGCCAGCAGCCCCGACAGGGGTAGTGGAGAGCAGTACTTC	CASSPDRGSGEQYF
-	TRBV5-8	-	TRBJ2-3	TGTGCCAGTCAGTGGCGGGGCACAGATACGCAGTATTTT	CASQWRGTDTQYF
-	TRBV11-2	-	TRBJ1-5	TGTGCCAGCAGCTTAGGAGGAGGTTTCAATCAGCCCCAGCATTTT	CASSLGGGFNQPQHF
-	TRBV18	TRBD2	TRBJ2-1	TGTGCCAGCTCACCGAGGGGGACTAGTGGCACGCCTTCTAGTGAGCAGTTCTTC	CASSPRGTSGTPSSEQFF
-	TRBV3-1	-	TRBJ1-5	TGTGCCAGCAGCCAAGATGGGGGGACCGGCAATCAGCCCCAGCATTTT	CASSQDGGTGNQPQHF
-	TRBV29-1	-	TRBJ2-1	TGCAGCGTTGAAGGGACCGTAGGCTCCTACAATGAGCAGTTCTTC	CSVEGTVGSYNEQFF
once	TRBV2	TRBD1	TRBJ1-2	TGTGCCAGCAGTGAAGAGGCAGGGGGCTATGGCTACACCTTC	CASSEEAGGYGYTF
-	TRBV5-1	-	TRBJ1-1	TGCGCCAGCAGCCCGATGGGTGATGAAGCTTTCTTT	CASSPMGDEAFF
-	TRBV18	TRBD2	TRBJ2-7	TGTGCCAGCTCACCCCAGCTAGCGGGATCCTCCTACGAGCAGTACTTC	CASSPQLAGSSYEQYF
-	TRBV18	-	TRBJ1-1	TGTGCCAGCTCAGCGGTTGGGGGAAACACTGAAGCTTTCTTT	CASSAVGGNTEAFF
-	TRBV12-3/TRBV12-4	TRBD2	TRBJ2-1	TGTGCCAGCAGCCTCCCCCTAGCGGGGCACAATGAGCAGTTCTTC	CASSLPLAGHNEQFF
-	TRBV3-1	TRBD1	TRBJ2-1	TGTGCCAGCAGCCAAGGACAGGGGATTAATGAGCAGTTCTTC	CASSQGQGINEQFF
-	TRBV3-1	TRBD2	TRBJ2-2	TGTGCCAGCAGTATTTCTAGCGGCAGACCCCCGAACACCGGGGAGCTGTTTTTT	CASSISSGRPPNTGELFF
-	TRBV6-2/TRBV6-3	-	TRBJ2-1	TGTGCCAGCAGTCAATATACAGGGACGTCCTACAATGAGCAGTTCTTC	CASSQYTGTSYNEQFF
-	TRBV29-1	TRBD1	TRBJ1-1	TGCAGCGTTGAAGATCCCCGACAGGGGTTAAACACTGAAGCTTTCTTT	CSVEDPRQGLNTEAFF
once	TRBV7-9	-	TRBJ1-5	TGTGCCAGCAGCGCGAATAAAGGGGAGGGCAATCAGCCCCAGCATTTT	CASSANKGEGNQPQHF
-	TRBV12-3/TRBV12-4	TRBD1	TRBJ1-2	TGTGCCAGCAGTACAACCGGGACAGGTTATGGCTACACCTTC	CASSTTGTGYGYTF
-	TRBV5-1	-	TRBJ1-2	TGCGCCAGCAGCTCGGCGGGATCAAACTATGGCTACACCTTC	CASSSAGSNYGYTF
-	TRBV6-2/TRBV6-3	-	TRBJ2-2	TGTGCCAGCAGTTACCACCCTAGTGGGGAGGTCTACACCGGGGAGCTGTTTTTT	CASSYHPSGEVYTGELFF
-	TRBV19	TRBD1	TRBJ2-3	TGTGCCAGTAGTTACCGGGACAGGGGGACAGATACGCAGTATTTT	CASSYRDRGTDTQYF
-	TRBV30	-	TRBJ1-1	TGTGCCTGGAGTCCCATCGTGCGGGGGAACACTGAAGCTTTCTTT	CAWSPIVRGNTEAFF
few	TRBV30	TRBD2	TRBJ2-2	TGTGCCTGGAGTCGCGGGGGTGCGAACACCGGGGAGCTGTTTTTT	CAWSRGGANTGELFF
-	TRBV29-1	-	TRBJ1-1	TGCAGCGTTGTTACCTATTCGAACACTGAAGCTTTCTTT	CSVVTYSNTEAFF
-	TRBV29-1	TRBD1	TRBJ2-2	TGCAGCGTTGAGGCGGGACAGGGTGGCGGGGAGCTGTTTTTT	CSVEAGQGGGELFF
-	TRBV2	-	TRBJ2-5	TGTGCCAGCAGATTTTCAGGGGAAGGGACCCAGTACTTC	CASRFSGEGTQYF
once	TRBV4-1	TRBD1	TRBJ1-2	TGCGCCAGCAGCCTGATGGGGGACAGCAACTATGGCTACACCTTC	CASSLMGDSNYGYTF
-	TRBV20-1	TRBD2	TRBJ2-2	TGCAGTGCTAGAGAATTAGGACTAGCGGATACCGGGGAGCTGTTTTTT	CSARELGLADTGELFF
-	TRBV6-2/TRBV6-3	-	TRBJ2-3	TGTGCCAGCAGCGCAACCACAGATACGCAGTATTTT	CASSATTDTQYF
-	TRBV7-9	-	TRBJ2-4	TGTGCCAGCAGCCCCAATGACAGCAGCATTCAGTACTTC	CASSPNDSSIQYF
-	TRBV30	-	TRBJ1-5	TGTGCCTGGAGTGGTCAGGGATCAAATCAGCCCCAGCATTTT	CAWSGQGSNQPQHF
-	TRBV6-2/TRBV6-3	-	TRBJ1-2	TGTGCCAGCAGTTATCAGGTTCACCGGGGCTACACCTTC	CASSYQVHRGYTF
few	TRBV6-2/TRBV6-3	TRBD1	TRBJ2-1	TGTGCCAGCAGTTATCCAGGGGGTCCCTACAATGAGCAGTTCTTC	CASSYPGGPYNEQFF
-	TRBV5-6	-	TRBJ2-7	TGTGCCAGCAGCTTGGTGGGGGTCTACGAGCAGTACTTC	CASSLVGVYEQYF